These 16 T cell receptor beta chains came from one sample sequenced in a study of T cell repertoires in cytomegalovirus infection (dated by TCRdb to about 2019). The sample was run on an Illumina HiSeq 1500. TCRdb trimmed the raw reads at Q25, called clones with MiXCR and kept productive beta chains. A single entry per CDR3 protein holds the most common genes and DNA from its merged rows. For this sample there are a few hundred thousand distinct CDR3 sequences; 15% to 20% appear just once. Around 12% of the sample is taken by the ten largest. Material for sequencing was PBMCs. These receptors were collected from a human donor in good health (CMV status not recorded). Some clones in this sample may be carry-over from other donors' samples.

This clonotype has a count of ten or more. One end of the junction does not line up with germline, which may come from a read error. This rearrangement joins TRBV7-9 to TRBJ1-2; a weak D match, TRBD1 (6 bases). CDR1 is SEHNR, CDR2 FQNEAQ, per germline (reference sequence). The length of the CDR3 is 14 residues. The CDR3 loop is CASGFGQGPYGYTF. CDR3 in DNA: TGTGCCAGCGGCTTCGGGCAGGGGCCTTATGGCTACACCTTC.

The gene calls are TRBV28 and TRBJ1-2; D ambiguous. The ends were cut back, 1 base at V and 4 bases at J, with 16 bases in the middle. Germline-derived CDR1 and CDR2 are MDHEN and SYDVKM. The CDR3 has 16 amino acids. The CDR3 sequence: CASSLFSTNLGYGYTF. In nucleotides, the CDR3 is TGTGCCAGCAGTTTATTCTCAACAAATCTCGGCTATGGCTACACCTTC.

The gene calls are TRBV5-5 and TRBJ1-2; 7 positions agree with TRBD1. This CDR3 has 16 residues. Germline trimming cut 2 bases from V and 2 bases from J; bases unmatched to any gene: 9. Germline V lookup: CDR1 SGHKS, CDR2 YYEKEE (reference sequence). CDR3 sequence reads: CASSFDDRAKNYGYTF. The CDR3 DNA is TGTGCCAGCAGCTTCGACGACAGGGCCAAAAACTATGGCTACACCTTC.

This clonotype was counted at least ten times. This chain's CDR3 is CASSLLDTGGYTF. DNA for the CDR3: TGTGCCAGCAGCTTATTGGACACCGGGGGCTACACCTTC. This chain joins TRBV7-9 and TRBJ1-2; maybe TRBD1 (5 bases). Trimming pared 2 bases from V and 8 bases from J, leaving 12 bases between. The germline V gene encodes CDR1 SEHNR and CDR2 FQNEAQ (reference sequence). The CDR3 loop spans 13 amino acids.

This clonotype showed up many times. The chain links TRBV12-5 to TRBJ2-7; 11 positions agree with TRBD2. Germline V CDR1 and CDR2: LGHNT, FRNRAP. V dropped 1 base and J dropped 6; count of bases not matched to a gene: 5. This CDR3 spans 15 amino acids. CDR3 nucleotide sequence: TGTGCTAGTGGTTTGGCTAGCGGGGGGTCCGGCGAGCAGTACTTC. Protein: CASGLASGGSGEQYF.

In nucleotides, the CDR3 is TGTGCCAGCAGCTGGTGGACAGGGTCCTACGAGCAGTACTTC. It specifies CASSWWTGSYEQYF. The chain is built from TRBV5-6 and TRBJ2-7; TRBD1 aligns across 8 bases. Germline loops: CDR1 SGHDT, CDR2 YYEEEE. The CDR3 is made up of 14 amino acids. The V segment lost 3 bases and the J segment 1 base; nucleotides outside the gene matches: 3.

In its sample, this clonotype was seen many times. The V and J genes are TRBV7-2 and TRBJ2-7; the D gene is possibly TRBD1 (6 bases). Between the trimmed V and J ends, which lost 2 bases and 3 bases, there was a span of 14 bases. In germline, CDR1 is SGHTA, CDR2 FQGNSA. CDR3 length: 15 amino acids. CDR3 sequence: CASSLLQGPHYEQYF. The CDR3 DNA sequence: TGTGCCAGCAGCTTATTGCAGGGGCCTCACTACGAGCAGTACTTC.

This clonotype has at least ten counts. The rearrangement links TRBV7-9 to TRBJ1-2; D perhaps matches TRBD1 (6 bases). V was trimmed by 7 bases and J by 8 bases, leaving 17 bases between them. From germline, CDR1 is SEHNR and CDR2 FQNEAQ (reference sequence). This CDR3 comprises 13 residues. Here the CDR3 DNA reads TGTGCCAGCATCTCGAGGGGGGCGTCGGGCTACACCTTC. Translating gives CASISRGASGYTF.

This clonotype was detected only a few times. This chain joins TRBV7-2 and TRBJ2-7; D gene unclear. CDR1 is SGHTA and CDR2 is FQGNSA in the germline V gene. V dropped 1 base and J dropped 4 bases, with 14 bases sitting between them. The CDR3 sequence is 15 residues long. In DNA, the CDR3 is TGTGCCAGCAGCTTAGTTGGAGACGGAGTGTACGAGCAGTACTTC. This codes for CASSLVGDGVYEQYF.

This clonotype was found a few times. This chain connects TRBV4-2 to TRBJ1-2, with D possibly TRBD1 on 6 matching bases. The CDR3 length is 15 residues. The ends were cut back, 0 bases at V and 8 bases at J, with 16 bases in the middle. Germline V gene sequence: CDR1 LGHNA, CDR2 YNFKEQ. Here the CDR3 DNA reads TGTGCCAGCAGCCAAGATATGAACAGGGTAGGGGGCTACACCTTC. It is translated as CASSQDMNRVGGYTF.

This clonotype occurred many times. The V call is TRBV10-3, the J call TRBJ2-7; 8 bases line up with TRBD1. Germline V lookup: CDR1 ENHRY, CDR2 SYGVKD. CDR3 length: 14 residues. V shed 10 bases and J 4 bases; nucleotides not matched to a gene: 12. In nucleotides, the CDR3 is TGTGCCACCCAAGGACAGGGAACGCGTTACGAGCAGTACTTC. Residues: CATQGQGTRYEQYF.

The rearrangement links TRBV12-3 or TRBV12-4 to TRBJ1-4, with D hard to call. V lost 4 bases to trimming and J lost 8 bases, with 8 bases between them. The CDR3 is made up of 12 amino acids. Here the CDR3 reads CASSSRVEKLFF. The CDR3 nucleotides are TGTGCCAGCAGTTCGAGGGTGGAAAAACTGTTTTTT.

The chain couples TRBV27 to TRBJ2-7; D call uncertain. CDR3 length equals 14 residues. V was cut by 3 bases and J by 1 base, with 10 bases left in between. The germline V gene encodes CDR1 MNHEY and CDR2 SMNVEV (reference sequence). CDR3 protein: CASSLKGPSYEQYF. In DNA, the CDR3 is TGTGCCAGCAGTTTGAAGGGCCCATCCTACGAGCAGTACTTC.

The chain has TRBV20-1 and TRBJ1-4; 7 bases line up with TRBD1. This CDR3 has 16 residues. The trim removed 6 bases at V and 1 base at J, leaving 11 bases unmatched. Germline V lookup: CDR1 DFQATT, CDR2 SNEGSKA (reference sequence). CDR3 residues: CSAHRGPRVTNEKLFF. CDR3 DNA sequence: TGCAGTGCCCACAGGGGTCCGCGGGTAACTAATGAAAAACTGTTTTTT.

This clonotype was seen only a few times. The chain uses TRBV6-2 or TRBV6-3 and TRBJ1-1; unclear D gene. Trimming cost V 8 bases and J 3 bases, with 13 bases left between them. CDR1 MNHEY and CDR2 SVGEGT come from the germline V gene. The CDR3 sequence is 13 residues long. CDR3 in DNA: TGTGCCAGCCGGGGTAGCTGGGACACTGAAGCTTTCTTT. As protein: CASRGSWDTEAFF.

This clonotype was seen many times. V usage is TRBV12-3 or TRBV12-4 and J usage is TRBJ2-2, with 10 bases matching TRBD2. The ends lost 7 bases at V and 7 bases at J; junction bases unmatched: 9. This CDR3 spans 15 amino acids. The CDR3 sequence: CASTQRGGVGGELFF. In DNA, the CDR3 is TGTGCCAGCACCCAGCGGGGGGGAGTTGGCGGGGAGCTGTTTTTT.